The 7 T cell receptor beta chains reported below all come from one sample, sequenced in a study of response to subunit inactivated influenza vaccine. MiXCR, applied by TCRdb to the RT-PCR reads, yields one record per CDR3 protein. In the table there are around 570,000 distinct CDR3 sequences, approximately 7.1% of which are singletons. The sample consisted of PBMCs from blood, taken roughly 24 months after vaccination. These receptors were collected from a man aged 45 to 75 who received an inactivated influenza vaccine.

There are a few counts of this clonotype. The chain has TRBV5-1 and TRBJ1-1; no definite D call. This CDR3 is built from 15 residues. Germline loops: CDR1 SGHRS, CDR2 YFSETQ. The V end lost 0 bases, the J end lost 5 bases, and 14 bases lay between the germline ends. CDR3 DNA: TGCGCCAGCAGCTTGGGGGTTGTCCTTCCGACTGAAGCTTTCTTT. Protein product: CASSLGVVLPTEAFF.

This clonotype was recorded at least ten times. The J gene is TRBJ2-2, the V gene TRBV12-3 or TRBV12-4; perhaps TRBD2 as D (5 bases). Between the trimmed V and J ends, which lost 9 bases and 6 bases, there was a span of 8 bases. This CDR3 region has 11 residues. CDR3 region: CASTRAGELFF. The DNA for the CDR3 is TGTGCCAGTACGCGGGCCGGGGAGCTGTTTTTT.

V usage is TRBV6-1 and J usage is TRBJ1-5; D unresolved. The CDR3 runs to 14 residues. The V end was cut by 8 bases, the J end by 3 bases, with 14 bases between. Germline CDR1 MNHNS, CDR2 SASEGT. The CDR3: CASLPGLVNQPQHF. In DNA, the CDR3 is TGTGCCAGCCTACCTGGTTTGGTCAATCAGCCCCAGCATTTT.

This chain links TRBV30 with TRBJ2-1; 10 positions agree with TRBD1. The CDR3 consists of 14 residues. The V and J ends lost 5 bases and 2 bases, in that order; junction bases with no gene match: 3. Looked up from germline, CDR1 is GTSNPN and CDR2 is SVGIG (reference sequence). CDR3 sequence (DNA): TGTGCCTGGTGGACAGGGGGTCCCTACAATGAGCAGTTCTTC. Residues: CAWWTGGPYNEQFF.

Only a few counts were recorded for this clonotype. V usage is TRBV20-1 and J usage is TRBJ1-5; possible D gene TRBD1, 5 bases. The CDR3 contains 11 residues. V was trimmed by 3 bases and J by 7 bases, leaving 7 bases between them. Per germline, CDR1 DFQATT and CDR2 SNEGSKA (reference sequence). The CDR3 reads CSASQGQPQHF. Here the CDR3 DNA reads TGCAGTGCTAGTCAGGGACAGCCCCAGCATTTT.

This clonotype was seen more than once but under ten times. The chain carries TRBV5-5 and TRBJ2-5; D may be TRBD1 or TRBD2 (5 bases each). V was shortened by 3 bases and J by 5 bases, with 17 bases between the two germline ends. CDR3 size: 15 residues. Germline V lookup: CDR1 SGHKS, CDR2 YYEKEE (reference sequence). CDR3 in amino acids: CASSSGNGVGETQYF. CDR3 in DNA: TGTGCCAGCAGCTCAGGGAACGGGGTAGGGGAGACCCAGTACTTC.

This clonotype showed up just a few times. The DNA of the CDR3 is TGTGCCTGGAACCCGGGACAGGGGGCTACCGGGGAGCTGTTTTTT. Translating gives CAWNPGQGATGELFF. This chain links TRBV30 with TRBJ2-2; 12 nucleotides align to TRBD1. There are 15 residues in the CDR3. Trimming removed 4 bases from V and 5 bases from J; junction bases left unmatched: 5. CDR1 and CDR2 from the germline V gene are GTSNPN and SVGIG (reference sequence).